The TCR beta chain described here comes from a study of T cells in Graves' hyperthyroidism and ophthalmopathy. Whole-study results and caveats: Blood also contained most expanded thyroid clonotypes above 0.001.

The CDR3 is 14 residues long. Trimming removed 0 bases at V and 3 bases at J, with 12 bases between. Germline loops: CDR1 DFQATT, CDR2 SNEGSKA (reference sequence). Using RNA transcripts as the source, TCR beta CDR3 regions were amplified. The HTBI primer set was used in a first-round RT-PCR of the TCR CDR3. TCRdb recomputed calls from the multiplex PCR reads with MiXCR, one row per CDR3 protein. The sample carries some 300,000 distinct CDR3 sequences, approximately 18% recorded once. Patients affected by ophthalmopathy presented a Clinical Activity Score of at least 3, a NOSPECS grade of at least 4, and disease duration below 3 months. PBMCs were collected from a 10 ml volume of fresh peripheral blood. This clonotype was observed many times. Antigen unknown.

Sequencing was done on a sample of blood. The clonotype comes from a man aged 45-60 years with Graves' ophthalmopathy. The chain employs TRBV20-1 and TRBJ2-7; TRBD2 might be the D (6 bases). DNA of the CDR3: TGCAGTGCTAGAGACTATAGCGGAGGCTACGAGCAGTACTTC. This codes for CSARDYSGGYEQYF.